The 27 T cell receptor beta chains presented below share a single source sample, sequenced in a study of T-cell reconstitution after alpha-beta-depleted transplantation in children. As it was prepared, the TCRbeta library received unique molecular identifiers. TCRdb itself ran the PCR reads through MiXCR, one entry per CDR3 protein. The sample consists of 90,000 to 95,000 distinct CDR3 sequences, about 12% of them appearing once. The sequencing here drew on PBMCs from the stem cell graft donor, taken from the stem cell graft. Receptors originate from a human donor who donated a stem cell graft to a child with inherited bone marrow failure.

This clonotype was recorded many times. The CDR3 reads CASIKGGVNYGYTF. The CDR3 DNA sequence: TGTGCCAGCATTAAAGGGGGGGTGAACTATGGCTACACCTTC. This chain joins TRBV12-3 or TRBV12-4 and TRBJ1-2, with D tentatively TRBD1 (6 bases). Trimming shortened V by 7 bases and J by 2 bases, and 14 bases separated the two germline ends. CDR3 size: 14 residues.

Only a few counts were recorded for this clonotype. This sequence joins TRBV5-6 and TRBJ1-4; a possible D gene is TRBD1 (6 bases). The CDR3 runs to 14 residues. In germline, CDR1 is SGHDT, CDR2 YYEEEE. V was shortened by 3 bases and J by 7 bases, with 13 bases between the two germline ends. CDR3 amino acids: CASSSPTGGEKLFF. CDR3 DNA sequence: TGTGCCAGCAGCTCGCCGACAGGAGGTGAAAAACTGTTTTTT.

This clonotype occurred many times. The V and J genes are TRBV2 and TRBJ2-7, with D perhaps matching TRBD1 (6 bases). The CDR3 has 11 residues. V was pared by 11 bases and J by 7 bases, with 15 bases between. Germline V gene sequence: CDR1 SNHLY, CDR2 FYNNEI. In nucleotides, the CDR3 is TGTGCCGGTCAGGGGCCTCGGGAGCAGTACTTC. Translating gives CAGQGPREQYF.

There are many counts of this clonotype. V usage is TRBV20-1 and J usage is TRBJ1-2; 12 bases agree with TRBD1. V gave up 5 bases and J gave up 7 bases; unmatched junction bases: 14. Germline CDR1 is DFQATT and CDR2 is SNEGSKA (reference sequence). CDR3 length: 16 residues. CDR3 sequence: CSALRGTGGSASGYTF. CDR3 DNA: TGCAGTGCTTTACGAGGGACAGGGGGCAGTGCATCTGGCTACACCTTC.

This clonotype was seen at least ten times. This chain joins TRBV7-2 and TRBJ2-1, with 8 bases matching TRBD1. V was clipped by 5 bases and J by 4 bases; unmatched bases: 7. Germline V gives CDR1 SGHTA, CDR2 FQGNSA. This CDR3 spans 15 amino acids. CDR3 in DNA: TGTGCCAGCAGCCCCCGGACAGGGCTATACAATGAGCAGTTCTTC. Residues: CASSPRTGLYNEQFF.

In its sample, this clonotype was seen many times. The V call is TRBV12-3 or TRBV12-4, the J call TRBJ2-7; no firm D call. V was shortened by 6 bases and J by 2 bases, with 20 bases between the two germline ends. CDR3 length equals 16 residues. The chain's CDR3 is CASSLALVRYTYEQYF. The CDR3 region has the DNA TGTGCCAGCAGCTTGGCCCTCGTTAGGTATACCTACGAGCAGTACTTC.

The sample holds many counts of this clonotype. The chain employs TRBV20-1 and TRBJ1-1; maybe TRBD1 (6 bases). Germline V gene lookup returns CDR1 DFQATT and CDR2 SNEGSKA (reference sequence). Trimming took off 6 bases at V and 1 base at J, with 9 bases between the two ends. The CDR3 length is 12 residues. The CDR3 nucleotides are TGCAGTGCGCGGGGACAGAACACTGAAGCTTTCTTT. It encodes CSARGQNTEAFF.

This clonotype was observed many times. The chain is built from TRBV5-1 and TRBJ1-5; D gene uncertain. CDR3 length: 15 residues. V was clipped by 8 bases and J by 1 base, with 16 bases between them. Germline V gene lookup returns CDR1 SGHRS and CDR2 YFSETQ. CDR3 loop: CASRVDGGSNQPQHF. Here the CDR3 DNA reads TGCGCCAGTAGAGTTGACGGAGGAAGCAATCAGCCCCAGCATTTT.

The gene calls are TRBV20-1 and TRBJ1-4; TRBD1 matches 7 bases. V trimming: 5 bases; J trimming: 6 bases; junction bases outside the gene matches: 6. The germline V gene encodes CDR1 DFQATT and CDR2 SNEGSKA (reference sequence). The CDR3 is 13 amino acids. The CDR3 sequence is CSALGQGDEKLFF. CDR3 DNA: TGCAGTGCTTTAGGGCAGGGGGATGAAAAACTGTTTTTT.

At least ten counts were recorded for this clonotype. The chain uses TRBV29-1 and TRBJ2-7; D is possibly TRBD1 (6 bases). CDR1 and CDR2 (germline): SQVTM, ANQGSEA. V gave up 2 bases and J gave up 7 bases, with 15 bases separating them. This CDR3 spans 13 amino acids. CDR3 residues: CSVEPWDRGEQYF. The CDR3 DNA reads as TGCAGCGTTGAACCGTGGGATAGGGGGGAGCAGTACTTC.

This clonotype was counted many times. V gene TRBV5-1 combines with J gene TRBJ2-6; D is possibly TRBD2 (6 bases). Deletions cut 7 bases from V and 2 bases from J, with 13 bases between. Per the germline V gene, CDR1 is SGHRS and CDR2 is YFSETQ. The CDR3 loop spans 15 amino acids. DNA for the CDR3: TGCGCCAGCTTTCCGGGCGGGGCTGGGGCCAACGTCCTGACTTTC. This encodes CASFPGGAGANVLTF.

Many counts were recorded for this clonotype. The chain carries TRBV5-1 and TRBJ2-7; D is possibly TRBD1 or TRBD2 (5 bases each). The CDR3 has 14 amino acids. Per the germline V gene, CDR1 is SGHRS and CDR2 is YFSETQ. Trimming pared 3 bases from V and 1 base from J, leaving 11 bases between. The CDR3 spells CASSWGSGSYEQYF. The CDR3 bases are TGCGCCAGCAGCTGGGGGTCAGGTTCCTACGAGCAGTACTTC.

This clonotype was found many times. CDR3 in DNA: TGCGCCAGCAGCACCGGACAGGACACAGATACGCAGTATTTT. Translated: CASSTGQDTDTQYF. The chain employs TRBV5-1 and TRBJ2-3; TRBD1 matches 7 bases. This CDR3 contains 14 residues. Germline loops: CDR1 SGHRS, CDR2 YFSETQ. J gave up 2 bases and V 4 bases, and 4 bases lay outside the gene matches.

The table lists this clonotype with many counts. The chain combines TRBV5-1 with TRBJ2-7, with TRBD1 matching 7 bases. The CDR3 has 13 residues. Per the germline V gene, CDR1 is SGHRS and CDR2 is YFSETQ. Trimming at V came to 2 bases and at J to 3 bases, leaving 2 bases not matched to a gene. The CDR3 DNA reads as TGCGCCAGCAGCTTTCGGACAGGCTACGAGCAGTACTTC. Protein sequence: CASSFRTGYEQYF.

The chain carries TRBV14 and TRBJ2-6; D may be TRBD1 or TRBD2 (5 bases each). V was clipped by 2 bases and J by 0 bases, with 17 bases between them. The CDR3 is 19 residues long. The germline gives CDR1 SGHDN, CDR2 FVKESK. The CDR3 spells CASSQRPYWDLSGANVLTF. Here the CDR3 DNA reads TGTGCCAGCAGCCAAAGGCCCTATTGGGACCTCTCTGGGGCCAACGTCCTGACTTTC.

This clonotype came up many times. This chain joins TRBV25-1 and TRBJ1-4; D might be TRBD1 (6 bases). With 3 bases removed from V and 8 bases from J, the gap between germline ends came to 16 bases. Germline lookup yields CDR1 MGHDK and CDR2 SYGVNS. The length of the CDR3 is 15 residues. CDR3 nucleotide sequence: TGTGCCAGCAGTGAGGGCCCCAGGGGCCGAGAAAAACTGTTTTTT. It encodes CASSEGPRGREKLFF.

This clonotype showed up many times. The chain joins TRBV15 to TRBJ1-1, with D perhaps matching TRBD1 (5 bases). V lost 0 bases, J lost 3 bases, and 11 bases lay in between. The CDR3 has 15 residues. Per the germline V gene, CDR1 is LNHNV and CDR2 is YYDKDF (reference sequence). CDR3 loop: CATSRDPTGDTEAFF. The DNA of the CDR3 is TGTGCCACCAGCAGAGATCCCACAGGAGACACTGAAGCTTTCTTT.

The V gene is TRBV12-3 or TRBV12-4, the J gene TRBJ1-4, with 7 nucleotides matching TRBD1. This CDR3 has 17 amino acids. The V segment lost 5 bases and the J segment 4 bases; nucleotides outside the gene matches: 13. The CDR3 is CASSGEDRTNLNEKLFF. DNA of the CDR3: TGTGCCAGCAGTGGGGAGGACAGGACGAATCTTAATGAAAAACTGTTTTTT.

This clonotype was observed many times. At one end the junction does not follow the germline gene, possibly because of a read error. V gene TRBV6-5 combines with J gene TRBJ2-7, with 10 bases lining up with TRBD1. Looked up from germline, CDR1 is MNHEY and CDR2 is SVGAGI. This CDR3 has 12 amino acids. The CDR3 DNA reads TGTGCCAGCAGAGGGCCGGGACAGGGGCACTTCTTC. Its protein is CASRGPGQGHFF.

This clonotype was seen only a few times. The V gene is TRBV10-3, the J gene TRBJ2-5; 9 nucleotides align to TRBD1. Germline CDR1 reads ENHRY; CDR2 reads SYGVKD. This CDR3 region has 15 residues. V gave up 3 bases and J gave up 1 base; unmatched junction bases: 3. CDR3 sequence (DNA): TGTGCCATCAGTGACGGACAGGGGCCCCAAGAGACCCAGTACTTC. Its protein product is CAISDGQGPQETQYF.

This clonotype came up many times. V is TRBV6-2 or TRBV6-3 and J is TRBJ1-2, with D uncertain. Germline V lookup: CDR1 MNHEY, CDR2 SVGEGT. Trimming left V 6 bases short and J 0 bases short, with 26 bases between. CDR3 size: 19 residues. The CDR3 nucleotides read TGTGCCAGCAGCTCCTTTAAACGTGAAGCGAACCGAGCTAACTATGGCTACACCTTC. Amino acid sequence: CASSSFKREANRANYGYTF.

This chain links TRBV18 with TRBJ1-1, with D unresolved. The CDR3 is 13 amino acids. Germline loops: CDR1 KGHSH, CDR2 LQKENI. Trimming left V 3 bases short and J 1 base short, with 6 bases between. The CDR3 DNA reads TGTGCCAGCTCACCCTCCCCGAACACTGAAGCTTTCTTT. Amino acid sequence: CASSPSPNTEAFF.

This clonotype was recorded at least ten times. The J gene is TRBJ1-5, the V gene TRBV7-8, with D perhaps matching TRBD1 (5 bases). V lost 5 bases and J 4 bases, leaving 15 bases between the germline ends. The CDR3 runs to 15 residues. CDR1 and CDR2 from the germline V gene are SGHVS and FQNEAQ. The CDR3: CASSRDSQGNQPQHF. The CDR3, as DNA: TGTGCCAGCAGCAGAGACAGTCAGGGAAATCAGCCCCAGCATTTT. Complete variable domain (other parts from reference TRBV7-8 and TRBJ1-5): GAGVSQSPRYKVAKRGQDVALRCDPISGHVSLFWYQQALGQGPEFLTYFQNEAQLDKSGLPSDRFFAERPEGSVSTLKIQRTQQEDSAVYLCASSRDSQGNQPQHFGDGTRLSIL.

This clonotype has ten or more counts. The V call is TRBV28, the J call TRBJ2-5; D gene unclear. The CDR3 has 13 amino acids. V was clipped by 6 bases and J by 2 bases, with 10 bases between them. Germline V gives CDR1 MDHEN, CDR2 SYDVKM. CDR3 bases: TGTGCCAGCAGCCGACCCCTTCAAGAGACCCAGTACTTC. As protein: CASSRPLQETQYF.

Only a few counts were recorded for this clonotype. The J gene is TRBJ2-2, the V gene TRBV7-2; no definite D call. Trimming took off 4 bases at V and 1 base at J, with 13 bases between the two ends. CDR3 length: 16 amino acids. The germline V gene encodes CDR1 SGHTA and CDR2 FQGNSA. CDR3 bases: TGTGCCAGCAGCTCCTACATACTCCAGAACACCGGGGAGCTGTTTTTT. Amino acids: CASSSYILQNTGELFF.

A note on this clonotype: A clone one base away is much larger, so this may be a read error. The rearrangement joins TRBV7-3 to TRBJ2-3, with 8 bases aligning to TRBD2. The CDR3 length is 15 residues. The germline gives CDR1 SGHTA, CDR2 FQGTGA. CDR3 sequence (DNA): TGTGCCAGCAGCTCCCTAGCGGGTAGCATAGATACGCAGTATTTT. As protein: CASSSLAGSIDTQYF.

This clonotype was observed at least ten times. The J gene is TRBJ2-1, the V gene TRBV11-2, with 7 positions matching TRBD1. The CDR3 spans 16 residues. J was trimmed by 3 bases and V by 3 bases; bases with no gene match: 8. CDR1 is SGHAT, CDR2 FQNNGV, per germline. CDR3 in amino acids: CASSFPGQPLYNEQFF. Written as DNA, the CDR3 is TGTGCCAGCAGCTTTCCGGGACAGCCCCTCTACAATGAGCAGTTCTTC.